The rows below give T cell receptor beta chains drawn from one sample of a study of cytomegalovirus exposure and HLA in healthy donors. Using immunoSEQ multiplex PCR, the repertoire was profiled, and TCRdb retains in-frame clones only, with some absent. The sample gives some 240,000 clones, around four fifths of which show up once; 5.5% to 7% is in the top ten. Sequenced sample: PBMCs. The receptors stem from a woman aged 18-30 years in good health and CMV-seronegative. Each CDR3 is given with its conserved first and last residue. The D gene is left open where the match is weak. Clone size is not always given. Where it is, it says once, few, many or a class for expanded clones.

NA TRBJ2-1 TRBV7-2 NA CASSGYVESEQFF
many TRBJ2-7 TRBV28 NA CASSLIGGGYEQYF
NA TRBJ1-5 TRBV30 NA CATSQAISNQPQHF
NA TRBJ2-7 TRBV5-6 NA CASSLGPEQYF
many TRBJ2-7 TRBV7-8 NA CASSLAVPGEQYF
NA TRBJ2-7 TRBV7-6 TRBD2 CASSLAPASGRGEQYF
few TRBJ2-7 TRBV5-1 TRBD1 CASSPRNLTGAYEQYF
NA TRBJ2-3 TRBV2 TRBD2 CASGGGFYRTDTQYF
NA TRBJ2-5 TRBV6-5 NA CASSRSRETQYF
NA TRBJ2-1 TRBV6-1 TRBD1 CASSERQGNYNEQFF
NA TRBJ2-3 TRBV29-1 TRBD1 CSVYRGPYTQYF
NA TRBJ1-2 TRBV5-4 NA CASSLGGGSGYTF
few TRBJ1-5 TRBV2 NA CASNRDTNQPQHF
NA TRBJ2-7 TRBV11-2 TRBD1 CASSLSQGATYEQYF
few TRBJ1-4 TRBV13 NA CASSFSGGEEKLFF
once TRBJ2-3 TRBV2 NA CASSEGRDTQYF
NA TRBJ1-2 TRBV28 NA CASSSGLNYGYTF
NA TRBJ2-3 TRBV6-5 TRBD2 CASSYSGSITDTQYF
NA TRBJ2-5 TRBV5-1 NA CASSLGGNPQETQYF
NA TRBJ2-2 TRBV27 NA CASKEKGGTGELFF
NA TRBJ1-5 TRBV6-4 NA CASSVMAGTDQPQHF
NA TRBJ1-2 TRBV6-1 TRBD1 CASSEGPGQGVRYTF
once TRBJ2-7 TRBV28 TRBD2 CATNRGLAGVGEQYF
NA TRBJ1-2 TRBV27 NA CASSLLNQGGYTF
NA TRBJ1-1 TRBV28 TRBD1 CASRGSGTANTEAFF
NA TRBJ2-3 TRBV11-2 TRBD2 CASSFKVAGDTQYF
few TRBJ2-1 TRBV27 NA CASSAGAYNEQFF
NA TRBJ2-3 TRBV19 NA CASTGTTDTQYF
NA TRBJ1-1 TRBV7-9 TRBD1 CASSLPLGQGAGTEAFF
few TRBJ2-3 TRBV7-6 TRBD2 CASSLLAGQGDTQYF
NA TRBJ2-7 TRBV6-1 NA CASSEAQGWGYEQYF
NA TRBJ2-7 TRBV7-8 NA CASSDEGFYEQYF
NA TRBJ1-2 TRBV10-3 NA CAISESTVPYGYTF
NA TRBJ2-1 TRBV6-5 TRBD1 CASQDRAYNEQFF
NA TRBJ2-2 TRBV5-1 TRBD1 CASSLDRGRTGELFF
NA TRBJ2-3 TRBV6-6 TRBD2 CASSWSQRGSTDTQYF
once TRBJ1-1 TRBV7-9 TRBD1 CASSQGAQGFAFF
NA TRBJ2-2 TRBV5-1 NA CASSPASGRPGGELFF
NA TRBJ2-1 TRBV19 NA CASRLGSGATYNEQFF
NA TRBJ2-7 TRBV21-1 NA CASSIMIRVYEQYF
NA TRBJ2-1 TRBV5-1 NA CASSLLGRYEQFF
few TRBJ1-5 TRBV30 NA CAWSVGSGRNQPQHF
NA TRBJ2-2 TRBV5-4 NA CASSLYGAGELFF
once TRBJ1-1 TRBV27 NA CASRSDRLRRRDEAFF
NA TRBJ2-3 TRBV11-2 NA CASSLELAYTQYF